This T cell receptor (beta chain) was retrieved from a study of radiotherapy plus CTLA-4 blockade in lung cancer. Assay: immunoSEQ multiplex PCR; the TCRdb copy retains only in-frame clones and omits some. The sample has 25,000 to 35,000 clones, about 72% seen once. The V and J ends lost 4 bases and 5 bases respectively, with 21 bases between them. The V gene's germline CDR1 is SGHAT and CDR2 FQNNGV. The CDR3 consists of 17 residues. The sequence was collected from a human donor with non-small cell lung cancer who had stable disease on radiotherapy plus ipilimumab. The chain carries TRBV11-2 and TRBJ2-4; tentative D call: TRBD1 (5 bases). Sequenced here: peripheral blood, sampled from a patient treated with radiotherapy plus ipilimumab. The CDR3 bases are TGTGCCAGCAGCTCAAACCAGGGCCAGTGGAAGCAAAACATTCAGTACTTC. Translation gives CASSSNQGQWKQNIQYF.